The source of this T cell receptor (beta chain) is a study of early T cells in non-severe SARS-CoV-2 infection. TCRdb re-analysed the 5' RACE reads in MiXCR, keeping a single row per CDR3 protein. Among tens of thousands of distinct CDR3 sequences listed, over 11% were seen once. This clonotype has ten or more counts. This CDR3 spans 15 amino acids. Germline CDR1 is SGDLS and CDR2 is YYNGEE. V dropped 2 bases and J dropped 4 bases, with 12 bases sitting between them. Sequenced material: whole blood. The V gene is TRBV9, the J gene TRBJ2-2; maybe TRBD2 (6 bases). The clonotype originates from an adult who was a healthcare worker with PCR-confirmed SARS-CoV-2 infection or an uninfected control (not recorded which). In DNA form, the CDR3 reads TGTGCCAGCAGCGTGGGATTTAGCGGCACCGGGGAGCTGTTTTTT. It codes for CASSVGFSGTGELFF.